The clone carrying this TCR beta chain was picked up one time. Its antigen is unknown. This sample was included in a study of regulatory T cells in long-lasting Graves disease. Study context: Recently diagnosed Graves' patients had received antithyroid drugs for under 3 months.

Study observations and caveats: Clonotypes that were public and shared totalled around 2,700 in persistent patients versus 900 to 1,000 in new patients. Persistent disease exhibited a predilection for TRBV28, TRBJ1-2 and TRBJ2-5.

Germline V gene sequence: CDR1 MDHEN, CDR2 SYDVKM. CDR3 size: 15 residues. V was trimmed by 5 bases and J by 3 bases, leaving 16 bases between them. Time point indicated: newly diagnosed GD, antithyroid drugs for less than 3 months. Preparation of the TCR library used RNA extracted from PBMCs. Arm-PCR of CDR3 regions and iRepertoire HTBI primers were the basis on which TCR beta libraries were built. Authors' processing steps: Sample data revealed approximately 56 TRBV and 11 to 15 TRBJ segments. TCRdb re-analysed the multiplex PCR reads in MiXCR, keeping a single row per CDR3 protein. TCRdb assigned the V and J calls; the authors' analysis was not used. The sample holds 580,000 or so distinct CDR3 sequences, 15% to 20% seen once. This same sample was also taken into another study, of T cells in Graves' hyperthyroidism and ophthalmopathy.

The clonotype originates from a man aged 18 to 30 with Graves disease. The sequencing here drew on peripheral blood mononuclear cells (PBMCs), taken at new diagnosis, from a patient treated with antithyroid drugs. The chain links TRBV28 to TRBJ1-1; D possibly corresponds to TRBD1 (6 bases). CDR3 nucleotide sequence: TGTGCCAGCAGTCCTTACCGGGACACCTACACTGAAGCTTTCTTT. Protein product: CASSPYRDTYTEAFF.